Listed here are 27 T cell receptor beta chains from one sample, sequenced in a study of T cells after yellow fever vaccination. TCRdb re-called the 5' RACE reads through MiXCR, storing one row per CDR3 protein. The table lists 340,000 or so distinct CDR3 sequences, around 12% of them singletons, with about 3% in the top ten. Sequenced material: CD4+ T cells sorted from PBMCs, taken 15 days after the yellow fever booster vaccination. These TCRs come from a man aged 18 to 35 who received the YFV17D yellow fever vaccine.

Only one count was recorded for this clonotype. This may come from a read error, since a much larger clone is one base off. The chain has TRBV5-1 and TRBJ2-3; D unclear. The germline V gene encodes CDR1 SGHRS and CDR2 YFSETQ. V lost 6 bases to trimming and J lost 7 bases, with 18 bases between them. This CDR3 spans 14 amino acids. This CDR3 is CASKDRYQTYTQYF. In nucleotides, the CDR3 is TGCGCCAGCAAAGACCGTTACCAGACATATACGCAGTATTTT. The variable domain in full, with the rest retrieved from reference TRBV5-1 and TRBJ2-3, is KAGVTQTPRYLIKTRGQQVTLSCSPISGHRSVSWYQQTPGQGLQFLFEYFSETQRNKGNFPGRFSGRQFSNSRSEMNVSTLELGDSALYLCASKDRYQTYTQYFGPGTRLTVL.

This clonotype has only a few counts. Its ends do not fully match the called genes, so a read error is possible. V is TRBV29-1 and J is TRBJ2-5; possible D gene TRBD2, 6 bases. The CDR3 loop spans 11 amino acids. Germline CDR1 SQVTM, CDR2 ANQGSEA. Written as DNA, the CDR3 is TGCAGCGTTGAAGATTTTAAAGAACTAGCCTTC. It codes for CSVEDFKELAF.

This chain connects TRBV29-1 to TRBJ2-4; D remains unclear. CDR3 length: 13 residues. Germline-derived CDR1 and CDR2 are SQVTM and ANQGSEA. Trimming cost V 4 bases and J 0 bases, with 7 bases left between them. This CDR3 reads CSVGLIAKNIQYF. The CDR3 DNA is TGCAGCGTTGGCCTGATAGCCAAAAACATTCAGTACTTC. Supplemented by reference TRBV29-1 and TRBJ2-4, the full variable domain reads SAVISQKPSRDICQRGTSLTIQCQVDSQVTMMFWYRQQPGQSLTLIATANQGSEATYESGFVIDKFPISRPNLTFSTLTVSNMSPEDSSIYLCSVGLIAKNIQYFGAGTRLSVL.

The chain joins TRBV20-1 to TRBJ2-4; D perhaps matches TRBD2 (6 bases). CDR3 length equals 14 residues. Looked up from germline, CDR1 is DFQATT and CDR2 is SNEGSKA (reference sequence). V dropped 2 bases and J dropped 5 bases, with 13 bases sitting between them. DNA of the CDR3: TGCAGTGCTAGATACGGGGGTACTCAAAACATTCAGTACTTC. It translates to CSARYGGTQNIQYF.

This clonotype has only a few counts. This sequence joins TRBV4-3 and TRBJ2-1, with 7 positions matching TRBD1. The CDR3 spans 13 residues. The V and J ends lost 1 base and 9 bases, in that order; junction bases with no gene match: 3. The germline V gene encodes CDR1 LGHNA and CDR2 YSLEER. DNA for the CDR3: TGCGCCAGCAGCCAAGCCAGGGGGAGTGAGCAGTTCTTC. Protein: CASSQARGSEQFF.

This clonotype has more than one count but fewer than ten. J is TRBJ2-3 and V is TRBV5-6; D call uncertain. From germline, CDR1 is SGHDT and CDR2 YYEEEE. CDR3 length: 14 amino acids. The V gene lost 1 base and the J gene lost 2 bases, with 8 bases spanning the gap. Written as DNA, the CDR3 is TGTGCCAGCAGCTTGCAGGCGATCACAGATACGCAGTATTTT. Translating gives CASSLQAITDTQYF.

The sample holds a few counts of this clonotype. The chain joins TRBV6-5 to TRBJ1-3; the D gene is possibly TRBD1 (5 bases). The V end was cut by 5 bases, the J end by 7 bases, with 12 bases between. This CDR3 spans 13 amino acids. The V gene's germline CDR1 is MNHEY and CDR2 SVGAGI. This CDR3 is CASSISQGNTIYF. CDR3 bases: TGTGCCAGCAGTATCTCCCAGGGTAACACCATATATTTT.

The table lists this clonotype with a few counts. This chain joins TRBV5-4 and TRBJ2-7; D ambiguous. Trimming removed 0 bases from V and 0 bases from J, with 7 bases in between. Germline values: CDR1 SGHNT, CDR2 YYREEE (reference sequence). The CDR3 runs 14 residues. This chain's CDR3 is CASSLAGSSYEQYV. CDR3 DNA sequence: TGTGCCAGCAGCTTGGCAGGCAGCTCCTACGAGCAGTACGTC.

The table lists this clonotype with many counts. The chain couples TRBV11-2 to TRBJ2-3, with no clear D. Per germline, CDR1 SGHAT and CDR2 FQNNGV. Trimming took 1 base from V and 5 from J, leaving 10 bases between them. The CDR3 totals 14 residues. The CDR3 is CASSLASPKDTQYF. CDR3 coding DNA: TGTGCCAGCAGCTTAGCGTCGCCTAAAGATACGCAGTATTTT.

V and J are TRBV4-2 and TRBJ2-2; TRBD1 matches at 8 bases. The CDR3 totals 14 residues. CDR1 is LGHNA and CDR2 is YNFKEQ in the germline V gene. With 4 bases clipped from V and 7 bases from J, the junction kept 5 bases outside the gene matches. In DNA, the CDR3 is TGTGCCAGCAGCCGAGGACAGGGCGGCGGGGAGCTGTTTTTT. This gives the protein CASSRGQGGGELFF.

The chain is built from TRBV18 and TRBJ1-3; possible D gene TRBD1, 5 bases. Germline V CDR1 and CDR2: KGHSH, LQKENI. The CDR3 has 14 residues. Trimming stripped 4 bases from V and 3 bases from J, with 10 bases between. CDR3 bases: TGTGCCAGCTCACTCGGGACGGATGGAAACACCATATATTTT. Translating gives CASSLGTDGNTIYF.

The chain recombines TRBV5-1 with TRBJ1-3, with TRBD1 as a possible D gene (5 bases). Germline V gene data show CDR1 as SGHRS and CDR2 as YFSETQ. With 0 bases removed from V and 0 bases from J, the gap between germline ends came to 7 bases. CDR3 length: 15 amino acids. DNA of the CDR3: TGCGCCAGCAGCTTGGCCAGGGCCTCTGGAAACACCATATATTTT. Encoded protein: CASSLARASGNTIYF. Together with reference TRBV5-1 and TRBJ1-3, the CDR3 gives the full variable domain: KAGVTQTPRYLIKTRGQQVTLSCSPISGHRSVSWYQQTPGQGLQFLFEYFSETQRNKGNFPGRFSGRQFSNSRSEMNVSTLELGDSALYLCASSLARASGNTIYFGEGSWLTVV.

This clonotype turned up a few times. The V and J genes are TRBV7-2 and TRBJ2-3; TRBD1 might be the D (6 bases). Trimming cost V 3 bases and J 2 bases, with 15 bases left between them. The CDR3 has 16 residues. Germline CDR1 is SGHTA and CDR2 is FQGNSA. For the CDR3, the DNA is TGTGCCAGCAGCTTGGGTGGACAGCCGATCACAGATACGCAGTATTTT. This encodes CASSLGGQPITDTQYF.

This chain connects TRBV4-1 to TRBJ1-2, with 8 bases fitting TRBD1. Germline loops: CDR1 MGHRA, CDR2 YSYEKL. CDR3 length: 14 residues. V dropped 7 bases and J dropped 8; count of bases not matched to a gene: 12. The CDR3 region has the DNA TGCGCCAGCACCCTCAGGACAGGGCGACGAGGCTACACCTTC. Translating it yields CASTLRTGRRGYTF.

This rearrangement joins TRBV6-4 to TRBJ1-5, with D uncertain. This CDR3 has 15 amino acids. From germline, CDR1 is MRHNA and CDR2 SNTAGT. Trimming shortened V by 5 bases and J by 7 bases, and 18 bases separated the two germline ends. The CDR3 bases are TGTGCCAGCAGTTATCGGCGGGGAGTGAGGCAGCCCCAGCATTTT. Amino acids: CASSYRRGVRQPQHF.

This clonotype was seen more than once but under ten times. The chain links TRBV10-3 to TRBJ1-1; D remains unclear. Germline assignment: CDR1 ENHRY and CDR2 SYGVKD. Trimming cost V 6 bases and J 1 base, with 9 bases left between them. CDR3 length: 13 residues. As DNA, the CDR3 is TGTGCCATCAGGGACGCAAGGAACACTGAAGCTTTCTTT. This sequence encodes CAIRDARNTEAFF.

In this sample, this clonotype turned up many times. The chain carries TRBV10-3 and TRBJ1-1, with D tentatively TRBD1 (5 bases). Germline-derived CDR1 and CDR2 are ENHRY and SYGVKD. The CDR3 is made up of 14 amino acids. V was pared by 0 bases and J by 1 base, with 6 bases between. Here the CDR3 DNA reads TGTGCCATCAGTGAGTCGAGGGGGAACACTGAAGCTTTCTTT. It translates to CAISESRGNTEAFF.

CDR3 in amino acids: CASSPGQDRSAEAFF. The DNA for the CDR3 is TGTGCCAGCAGCCCAGGCCAGGACAGGTCGGCCGAAGCTTTCTTT. The rearrangement links TRBV7-2 to TRBJ1-1; 7 bases line up with TRBD1. There are 15 residues in the CDR3. V shed 5 bases and J 8 bases; nucleotides not matched to a gene: 14. Looked up from germline, CDR1 is SGHTA and CDR2 is FQGNSA.

In this sample, this clonotype turned up a few times. J is TRBJ2-2 and V is TRBV6-5; D is possibly TRBD1 (6 bases). The CDR3 is 13 residues long. Germline loops: CDR1 MNHEY, CDR2 SVGAGI. The V gene lost 7 bases and the J gene lost 4 bases, with 10 bases spanning the gap. The CDR3 spells CASNGRGTGELFF. CDR3 DNA sequence: TGTGCCAGCAACGGCAGGGGCACCGGGGAGCTGTTTTTT.

Ten or more counts support this clonotype. CDR3 nucleotide sequence: TGTGCCAGCTCACCTCCCCCGAGGGTGGTCAACACCGGGGAGCTGTTTTTT. Its translation: CASSPPPRVVNTGELFF. The chain uses TRBV18 and TRBJ2-2; D is perhaps TRBD2 (5 bases). Deletions cut 3 bases from V and 2 bases from J, with 16 bases between. CDR1 and CDR2 from the germline V gene are KGHSH and LQKENI. The length of the CDR3 is 17 residues.

This clonotype has only a few counts. This chain joins TRBV4-3 and TRBJ1-5; no definite D call. Per the germline V gene, CDR1 is LGHNA and CDR2 is YSLEER. CDR3 length equals 19 residues. Trimming removed 0 bases from V and 2 bases from J, with 20 bases in between. CDR3 protein: CASSQDTLLLGGGNQPQHF. CDR3 sequence (DNA): TGCGCCAGCAGCCAAGATACACTCCTTTTGGGAGGCGGCAATCAGCCCCAGCATTTT.

The chain combines TRBV1 with TRBJ2-7. TRBV1 is a pseudogene. The CDR3 has 16 residues. The CDR3, as DNA: TGCACCAGCACCCAGACTACGGCCGAGGGTTCGTACGAGCAGTACTTC. Protein product: CTSTQTTAEGSYEQYF.

This clonotype was observed a handful of times. V usage is TRBV12-3 or TRBV12-4 and J usage is TRBJ1-1; D may be TRBD1 (5 bases). The CDR3 consists of 14 residues. Deletions cut 7 bases from V and 1 base from J, with 13 bases between. This CDR3 reads CASTWTGGNTEAFF. The CDR3 region has the DNA TGTGCCAGCACCTGGACGGGGGGGAACACTGAAGCTTTCTTT.

The V gene is TRBV15, the J gene TRBJ1-2; 10 bases match TRBD1. This CDR3 region has 16 residues. Germline V CDR1 and CDR2: LNHNV, YYDKDF (reference sequence). With 0 bases clipped from V and 4 bases from J, the junction kept 5 bases outside the gene matches. The CDR3, as DNA: TGTGCCACCAGCAGAGATATGACAGGGGGCGGCTATGGCTACACCTTC. Translation: CATSRDMTGGGYGYTF.

J is TRBJ2-7 and V is TRBV7-2; maybe TRBD2 (6 bases). This CDR3 has 15 residues. Trimming took 2 bases from V and 3 from J, leaving 14 bases between them. Looked up from germline, CDR1 is SGHTA and CDR2 is FQGNSA. The CDR3, as DNA: TGTGCCAGCAGCTTAATGGGACTGGAGGGCTACGAGCAGTACTTC. Encoded protein: CASSLMGLEGYEQYF.

The chain combines TRBV24-1 with TRBJ2-1; D is uncertain. The CDR3 spans 12 residues. The germline V gene has CDR1 KGHDR and CDR2 SFDVKD. Trimming shortened V by 3 bases and J by 9 bases, and 8 bases separated the two germline ends. The CDR3 reads CATSDPFGEQFF. The DNA of the CDR3 is TGTGCCACCAGTGATCCCTTCGGTGAGCAGTTCTTC.

The rearrangement joins TRBV3-1 to TRBJ1-1; the D is unclear. V was cut by 4 bases and J by 7 bases, with 13 bases left in between. The germline CDR1 and CDR2 sequences are LGHDT and YNNKEL (reference sequence). The CDR3 runs to 13 residues. CDR3 sequence reads: CASSRMSMGEAFF. In nucleotides, the CDR3 is TGTGCCAGCAGCCGGATGAGTATGGGTGAAGCTTTCTTT.